This TCR beta chain was captured by sequencing in a study of cytomegalovirus exposure and HLA in healthy donors. Produced via immunoSEQ multiplex PCR; TCRdb's table is partial and in-frame only. The sample consists of fewer than 80,000 clones, 96% of them appearing once. On this clone: Its antigen is as yet unknown.

The study, taken as a whole, reports: A few CMV-associated chains were confirmed in vitro to be specific for CMV antigens. The tendency of first-cohort TCR clusters to co-occur in the roughly 130 validation repertoires emerged from a later analysis. Listed as cytomegalovirus-associated were over 150 TCR beta chains.

The CDR3 sequence is 14 residues long. Germline CDR1 LGHNA, CDR2 YSLEER. V gave up 3 bases and J gave up 4 bases, with 10 bases separating them. The sequenced sample was PBMCs. The receptor was derived from a woman between 18 and 30 years old in good health and CMV-seropositive. This sequence joins TRBV4-3 and TRBJ2-1; possibly TRBD2 for D (6 bases). The CDR3 region is CASSHPGVYNEQFF. The CDR3 DNA reads as TGCGCCAGCAGCCACCCGGGAGTGTACAATGAGCAGTTCTTC.